This entry lists 4 T cell receptor beta chains sequenced from one sample in a study of T cell responses to AZD1222 COVID-19 vaccine. The data were produced by immunoSEQ multiplex PCR, yet TCRdb's version contains in-frame clones alone and is incomplete. Altogether 130,000 to 150,000 clones are present, about nine tenths being singletons, with the ten largest covering around 2.1%. The sample was peripheral blood, taken on day 0 of AZD1222 vaccination. The receptors originated from an adult in good health.

V gene TRBV6-5 combines with J gene TRBJ2-1; 13 bases are shared with TRBD2. From germline, CDR1 is MNHEY and CDR2 SVGAGI. The J segment lost 8 bases and the V segment lost 7 bases, leaving 8 bases of the junction unmatched. The CDR3 loop spans 15 amino acids. The CDR3 loop is CASTSLAGGPDEQFF. The CDR3 DNA reads as TGTGCCAGCACCTCACTAGCGGGAGGGCCCGATGAGCAGTTCTTC.

V gene TRBV20-1 combines with J gene TRBJ1-1; D is undetermined. The CDR3 is 13 amino acids. CDR1 DFQATT and CDR2 SNEGSKA come from the germline V gene (reference sequence). Between the trimmed V and J ends, which lost 3 bases and 4 bases, there was a span of 12 bases. This chain's CDR3 is CSASAQTTTEAFF. DNA of the CDR3: TGCAGTGCTAGTGCCCAGACTACCACTGAAGCTTTCTTT.

V and J are TRBV29-1 and TRBJ2-6; TRBD2 agrees at 7 bases. Germline assignment: CDR1 SQVTM and CDR2 ANQGSEA. V was clipped by 5 bases and J by 1 base; unmatched bases: 11. This CDR3 has 17 residues. This CDR3 is CSVNYQGGRSGANVLTF. The CDR3 bases are TGCAGCGTTAATTATCAGGGAGGGAGGTCTGGGGCCAACGTCCTGACTTTC.

This chain connects TRBV18 to TRBJ1-1; D perhaps matches TRBD1 (6 bases). V dropped 2 bases and J dropped 4 bases, with 14 bases sitting between them. This CDR3 has 15 amino acids. Germline V gives CDR1 KGHSH, CDR2 LQKENI. The CDR3 loop is CASSPGTGRSTEAFF. CDR3 sequence (DNA): TGTGCCAGCTCACCAGGAACAGGGAGGTCCACTGAAGCTTTCTTT.